The rows below give T cell receptor beta chains drawn from one sample of a study of Graves' ophthalmopathy and Graves' hyperthyroidism. In TCRdb, the multiplex PCR reads were re-called with MiXCR into one record per CDR3 protein. Altogether some 1.1 million distinct CDR3 sequences are present, about two fifths being singletons, with the ten largest covering 11%. Sample: peripheral blood or thyroid tissue (not recorded which). The receptors come from an adult man with Graves' hyperthyroidism. The conserved cysteine and the conserved F or W are not part of the CDR3 here. The size field is filled for only some rows; it gives once, few, many or a size class.

>TRBV4-3|TRBJ1-1|many
ASSRQTDTEAF
>TRBV20-1|TRBJ2-7|NA
SATRQAYSYEQY
>TRBV6-4|TRBJ2-7|NA
ASSGYGTSSYEQY
>TRBV4-3|TRBJ2-2|NA
ASSQQHRGIGELF
>TRBV6-2/TRBV6-3|TRBJ1-5|few
AGGPRGGVQPQH
>TRBV20-1|TRBJ2-5|many
SAQQETQY
>TRBV15|TRBJ1-5|NA
ATSENRADSNQPQH
>TRBV20-1|TRBJ1-6|NA
SARGPGANSPLH
>TRBV7-2|TRBJ2-5|many
ASSAGAGGGSQETQY
>TRBV9|TRBJ2-3|NA
ASSTSGDPTDTQY
>TRBV12-3/TRBV12-4|TRBJ1-6|many
ASSSQENSPLH
>TRBV6-1|TRBJ1-5|NA
ASSYTPGNQPQH
>TRBV7-8|TRBJ1-5|NA
ASSPWDRASNQPQH
>TRBV5-1|TRBJ2-7|many
ASSVGIASLGGYEQY
>TRBV29-1|TRBJ1-2|many
SVAPGTGYGYT
>TRBV20-1|TRBJ2-5|NA
SARDSVGEVETQY
>TRBV20-1|TRBJ2-2|NA
SADPGGPGGELF
>TRBV5-1|TRBJ2-2|many
ASSLAGRSNTGELF
>TRBV20-1|TRBJ2-5|NA
SARVVLGPGVQY
>TRBV12-3/TRBV12-4|TRBJ2-7|many
ASSIDRNTQY
>TRBV30|TRBJ1-5|NA
AWSVQGRVQPQH
>TRBV7-3|TRBJ2-2|few
ASRPGTANTGELF
>TRBV12-3/TRBV12-4|TRBJ2-3|NA
ASSFQGSTDTQY
>TRBV7-2|TRBJ2-7|NA
ASSLQVRAGRTYEQY
>TRBV7-2|TRBJ1-2|many
ASSRLQGSYGYT
>TRBV9|TRBJ1-4|many
ASSPGTGGLEKLF
>TRBV29-1|TRBJ1-2|once
SVGEGAGSGYT
>TRBV3-1|TRBJ2-5|few
ASSQDWLALETQY
>TRBV18|TRBJ2-5|few
ASSPGMETQY
>TRBV6-6|TRBJ2-7|many
ASSQTGQPYEQY
>TRBV10-3|TRBJ2-5|NA
AISGRGRQETQY
>TRBV10-1|TRBJ1-1|many
ASSSNVNTEAF
>TRBV29-1|TRBJ1-5|many
SVEPSTANQPQH
>TRBV7-9|TRBJ2-7|many
ASSHIIGYEQY
>TRBV7-2|TRBJ1-4|many
ASGQGAGEKLF
>TRBV11-2|TRBJ2-7|few
ASRPQGQGVKQY
>TRBV7-6|TRBJ1-1|many
ASSLRDTQNTEAF